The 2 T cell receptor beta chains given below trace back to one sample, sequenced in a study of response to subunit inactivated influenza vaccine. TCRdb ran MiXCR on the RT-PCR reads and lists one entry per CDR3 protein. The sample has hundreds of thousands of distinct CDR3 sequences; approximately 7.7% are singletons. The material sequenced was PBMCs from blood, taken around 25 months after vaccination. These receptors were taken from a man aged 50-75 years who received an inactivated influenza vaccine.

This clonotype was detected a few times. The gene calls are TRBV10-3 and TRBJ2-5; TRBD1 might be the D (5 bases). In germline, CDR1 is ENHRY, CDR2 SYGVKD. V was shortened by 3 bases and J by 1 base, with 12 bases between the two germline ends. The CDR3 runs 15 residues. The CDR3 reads CAISESAGPQETQYF. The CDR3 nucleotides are TGTGCCATCAGTGAATCGGCAGGGCCCCAAGAGACCCAGTACTTC.

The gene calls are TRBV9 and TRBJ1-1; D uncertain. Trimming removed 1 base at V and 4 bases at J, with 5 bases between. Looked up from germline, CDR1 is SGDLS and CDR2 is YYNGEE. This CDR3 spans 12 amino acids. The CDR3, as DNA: TGTGCCAGCAGCGTAAAGGGCACTGAAGCTTTCTTT. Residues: CASSVKGTEAFF.